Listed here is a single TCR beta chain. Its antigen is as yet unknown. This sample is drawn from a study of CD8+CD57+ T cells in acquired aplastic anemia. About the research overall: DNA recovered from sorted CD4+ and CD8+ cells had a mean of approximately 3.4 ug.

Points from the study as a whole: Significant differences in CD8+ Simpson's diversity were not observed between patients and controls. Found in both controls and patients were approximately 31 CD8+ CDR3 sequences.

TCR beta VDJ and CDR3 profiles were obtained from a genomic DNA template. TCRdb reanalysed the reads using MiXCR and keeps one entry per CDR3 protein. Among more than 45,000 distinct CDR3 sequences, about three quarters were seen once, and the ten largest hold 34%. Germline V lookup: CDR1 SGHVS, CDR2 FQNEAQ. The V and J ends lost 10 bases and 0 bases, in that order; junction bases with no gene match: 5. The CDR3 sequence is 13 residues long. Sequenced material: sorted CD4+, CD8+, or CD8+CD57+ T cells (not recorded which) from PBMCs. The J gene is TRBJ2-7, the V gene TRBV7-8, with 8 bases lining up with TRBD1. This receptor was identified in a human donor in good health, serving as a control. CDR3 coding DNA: TGTGCCATCGGACAGGGAAGCTCCTACGAGCAGTACTTC. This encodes CAIGQGSSYEQYF.